The 26 T cell receptor beta chains presented below share a single source sample, sequenced in a study of blood T cells in healthy people across ages. Together with a sample-barcoded 5' primer, a J-beta primer mix was included in a second PCR lasting about 7 to 12 cycles. TCRdb recomputed calls from the 5' RACE reads with MiXCR, one row per CDR3 protein. Here the sample spans about 1.1 million distinct CDR3 sequences, around two fifths being singletons. The sequencing input was blood. The receptors were gathered from a man aged 18 to 30 in good health.

Points on this clonotype: A much larger clone lies a single base off, so this may be a read error. The chain has TRBV12-3 or TRBV12-4 and TRBJ2-5; D possibly corresponds to TRBD1 (6 bases). V lost 5 bases and J lost 2, with 12 bases in between. The CDR3 runs to 14 residues. The CDR3 DNA follows: TGTGCCAGCAGTGTAGTAGGACAGCAAGAGACCCAGTACTTC. It yields the protein CASSVVGQQETQYF.

The chain uses TRBV6-4 and TRBJ2-1; 9 bases are a match to TRBD1. Germline values: CDR1 MRHNA, CDR2 SNTAGT. The V and J ends lost 2 bases and 8 bases, in that order; junction bases with no gene match: 13. CDR3 length equals 17 residues. The CDR3 nucleotides are TGTGCCAGCAGTGACGATTTCATCACAGGGGGCATCGATGAGCAGTTCTTC. Protein: CASSDDFITGGIDEQFF.

This clonotype was detected a few times. The J gene is TRBJ2-1, the V gene TRBV5-1; D possibly corresponds to TRBD1 (6 bases). This CDR3 contains 15 residues. Germline loops: CDR1 SGHRS, CDR2 YFSETQ. The V and J ends lost 2 bases and 5 bases respectively, with 14 bases between them. Here the CDR3 DNA reads TGCGCCAGCAGCTTAAGGGACACACTTCACAATGAGCAGTTCTTC. As protein: CASSLRDTLHNEQFF.

A remark on this clonotype: A much larger clone sits a single nucleotide away, making a read error possible. The chain carries TRBV27 and TRBJ2-3; D tentatively fits TRBD1 or TRBD2 (5 bases each). Per germline, CDR1 MNHEY and CDR2 SMNVEV (reference sequence). The CDR3 is 15 residues long. The CDR3 DNA is TGTGCCGGCAGCCGTCGGGGCGGGAGCACAGATACGCAGTATTTT. Encoded protein: CAGSRRGGSTDTQYF.

This clonotype occurred many times. This chain links TRBV27 with TRBJ1-2, with 8 bases fitting TRBD1. CDR1 MNHEY and CDR2 SMNVEV come from the germline V gene (reference sequence). The CDR3 totals 14 residues. Germline trimming cut 5 bases from V and 6 bases from J; bases unmatched to any gene: 8. The CDR3 region is CASSRRQGPNGYTF. CDR3 DNA sequence: TGTGCCAGCAGTCGACGACAGGGGCCCAATGGCTACACCTTC.

The gene calls are TRBV20-1 and TRBJ1-6; D is ambiguous. The CDR3 spans 11 residues. Germline loops: CDR1 DFQATT, CDR2 SNEGSKA (reference sequence). V was pared by 2 bases and J by 9 bases, with 5 bases between. The CDR3 loop is CSARSGSPLHF. DNA for the CDR3: TGCAGTGCTAGATCCGGTTCACCCCTCCACTTT.

This clonotype was detected a few times. This chain links TRBV20-1 with TRBJ1-5; D is uncertain. Germline V lookup: CDR1 DFQATT, CDR2 SNEGSKA (reference sequence). The ends were cut back, 0 bases at V and 5 bases at J, with 5 bases in the middle. The CDR3 is 12 residues long. CDR3: CSARDPDQPQHF. CDR3 in DNA: TGCAGTGCTAGAGATCCAGATCAGCCCCAGCATTTT.

This clonotype was detected a few times. The chain recombines TRBV20-1 with TRBJ2-3, with 9 bases that match TRBD1. Trimming at V came to 4 bases and at J to 2 bases, leaving 4 bases not matched to a gene. CDR1 is DFQATT, CDR2 SNEGSKA, per germline (reference sequence). The length of the CDR3 is 14 residues. The CDR3 DNA sequence: TGCAGTGCTACAGGACAGGGGTTCACAGATACGCAGTATTTT. Its protein product is CSATGQGFTDTQYF.

This clonotype was picked up a small number of times. The CDR3 DNA is TGCAGTGCGACACAGGATTATCTGTATTTT. The encoded protein is CSATQDYLYF. The chain has TRBV20-1 and TRBJ2-3; D might be TRBD1 (5 bases). CDR1 is DFQATT and CDR2 is SNEGSKA in the germline V gene (reference sequence). The CDR3 is 10 amino acids. Trimming removed 6 bases from V and 14 bases from J, with 15 bases in between.

V is TRBV29-1 and J is TRBJ2-4; TRBD2 agrees at 7 bases. There are 14 residues in the CDR3. V was clipped by 0 bases and J by 9 bases; unmatched bases: 8. Germline CDR1 is SQVTM and CDR2 is ANQGSEA. CDR3 sequence reads: CSVEDSGRGGIQYF. The DNA for the CDR3 is TGCAGCGTTGAAGATTCCGGACGCGGGGGCATTCAGTACTTC.

This clonotype was detected many times. The J gene is TRBJ2-1, the V gene TRBV7-3; the D gene is possibly TRBD2 (5 bases). Germline CDR1 is SGHTA and CDR2 is FQGTGA. There are 13 residues in the CDR3. The V gene lost 5 bases and the J gene lost 6 bases, with 11 bases spanning the gap. The DNA for the CDR3 is TGTGCCAGCAGCACTAGTACCCCCAATGAGCAGTTCTTC. Translated, it gives CASSTSTPNEQFF.

This chain uses TRBV5-6 with TRBJ2-1; maybe TRBD1 (6 bases). The germline V and J ends were trimmed by 4 bases and 1 base, with 15 bases remaining between them. Per the germline V gene, CDR1 is SGHDT and CDR2 is YYEEEE. This CDR3 contains 16 residues. The chain's CDR3 is CASSAIEGESYNEQFF. The CDR3, as DNA: TGTGCCAGCAGCGCTATTGAGGGGGAGTCCTACAATGAGCAGTTCTTC.

This rearrangement joins TRBV28 to TRBJ2-7, with a tentative D call TRBD1 (6 bases). There are 13 residues in the CDR3. Germline V gene data show CDR1 as MDHEN and CDR2 as SYDVKM. V lost 10 bases, J lost 1 base, and 14 bases lay in between. The CDR3 DNA sequence: TGTGCCAAACCAGGGGATCTGTCCTACGAGCAGTACTTC. This gives the protein CAKPGDLSYEQYF. Using reference TRBV28 and TRBJ2-7 for the parts outside the CDR3, the full variable domain is DVKVTQSSRYLVKRTGEKVFLECVQDMDHENMFWYRQDPGLGLRLIYFSYDVKMKEKGDIPEGYSVSREKKERFSLILESASTNQTSMYLCAKPGDLSYEQYFGPGTRLTVT.

This clonotype showed up just a few times. The chain has TRBV9 and TRBJ2-7; D call uncertain. The V end lost 1 base, the J end lost 3 bases, and 11 bases lay between the germline ends. Germline CDR1 is SGDLS and CDR2 is YYNGEE. The length of the CDR3 is 14 residues. This chain's CDR3 is CASSVSGNGYEQYF. The CDR3 coding sequence is TGTGCCAGCAGCGTAAGTGGGAATGGCTACGAGCAGTACTTC.

The chain joins TRBV27 to TRBJ2-3; a possible D gene is TRBD1 (5 bases). This CDR3 contains 16 residues. Trimming took 3 bases from V and 4 from J, leaving 17 bases between them. Germline-derived CDR1 and CDR2 are MNHEY and SMNVEV (reference sequence). The CDR3 reads CASSLGPTDGADTQYF. CDR3 coding DNA: TGTGCCAGCAGTTTGGGGCCCACCGATGGGGCAGATACGCAGTATTTT.

Only a few counts were recorded for this clonotype. The CDR3 loop is CASIKIGDDQPQHF. In nucleotides, the CDR3 is TGTGCCAGCATAAAGATAGGGGACGATCAGCCCCAGCATTTT. The chain recombines TRBV6-2 or TRBV6-3 with TRBJ1-5; D might be TRBD1 (5 bases). This CDR3 spans 14 amino acids. V was trimmed by 7 bases and J by 5 bases, leaving 15 bases between them. Germline CDR1 is MNHEY and CDR2 is SVGEGT.

V usage is TRBV4-2 and J usage is TRBJ2-7; 9 bases agree with TRBD2. The CDR3 consists of 15 residues. CDR1 LGHNA and CDR2 YNFKEQ come from the germline V gene. Trimming took 0 bases from V and 7 from J; bases not matched to a gene: 7. CDR3 sequence (DNA): TGTGCCAGCAGCCAAGATAGCGGGGGCTACAATGAGCAGTACTTC. Its protein is CASSQDSGGYNEQYF.

There are a few counts of this clonotype. The V call is TRBV12-3 or TRBV12-4, the J call TRBJ1-2, with 7 bases aligning to TRBD1. V was clipped by 4 bases and J by 7 bases; unmatched bases: 6. The CDR3 spans 13 residues. The CDR3 DNA reads TGTGCCAGCAGTTATAAGGGGGCGAGTGGCTACACCTTC. Its translation: CASSYKGASGYTF.

The chain joins TRBV4-2 to TRBJ2-1; D gene ambiguous. Trimming took off 0 bases at V and 15 bases at J, with 6 bases between the two ends. The CDR3 extends over 10 amino acids. Germline CDR1 is LGHNA and CDR2 is YNFKEQ. The CDR3 nucleotides are TGTGCCAGCAGCCAAGATCGTTCGTTCTTC. This encodes CASSQDRSFF.

The rearrangement links TRBV24-1 to TRBJ2-5, with 13 nucleotides matching TRBD2. The J segment lost 11 bases and the V segment lost 2 bases, leaving 13 bases of the junction unmatched. The CDR3 is 17 residues long. The V gene's germline CDR1 is KGHDR and CDR2 SFDVKD. CDR3 nucleotide sequence: TGTGCCACCAGTGATTCGATGGGACTAGCGGGGTACAGTGAGCAGTACTTC. This codes for CATSDSMGLAGYSEQYF.

The chain is built from TRBV12-3 or TRBV12-4 and TRBJ2-3; maybe TRBD1 (6 bases). V lost 0 bases to trimming and J lost 4 bases, with 14 bases between them. The CDR3 runs to 16 residues. CDR3 region: CASSLALTGSADTQYF. CDR3 coding DNA: TGTGCCAGCAGTTTAGCGCTGACAGGAAGCGCAGATACGCAGTATTTT.

In its sample, this clonotype was seen a few times. The chain links TRBV12-3 or TRBV12-4 to TRBJ1-2; maybe TRBD1 (5 bases). V dropped 6 bases and J dropped 4 bases, with 12 bases sitting between them. The CDR3 has 13 residues. CDR3 residues: CASSNRGVYGYTF. DNA of the CDR3: TGTGCCAGCAGCAACAGAGGGGTCTATGGCTACACCTTC.

This clonotype was picked up a small number of times. The V and J genes are TRBV4-3 and TRBJ2-7; D is undetermined. Germline CDR1 is LGHNA and CDR2 is YSLEER. Trimming shortened V by 0 bases and J by 0 bases, and 9 bases separated the two germline ends. This CDR3 comprises 15 residues. CDR3 DNA sequence: TGCGCCAGCAGCCAAGATCTGGCAGCCTCCTACGAGCAGTACTTC. It encodes CASSQDLAASYEQYF.

This clonotype was counted between two and nine times. V gene TRBV6-4 combines with J gene TRBJ2-1; no firm D call. The CDR3 extends over 15 amino acids. Trimming removed 8 bases at V and 6 bases at J, with 20 bases between. Germline-derived CDR1 and CDR2 are MRHNA and SNTAGT. Here the CDR3 reads CASADGTEPLNEQFF. CDR3 sequence (DNA): TGTGCCAGCGCCGACGGCACTGAACCCCTCAATGAGCAGTTCTTC.

The chain couples TRBV12-3 or TRBV12-4 to TRBJ2-7; D is uncertain. With 8 bases removed from V and 2 bases from J, the gap between germline ends came to 4 bases. The CDR3 is 10 amino acids. CDR3 amino acids: CASATYEQYF. As DNA, the CDR3 is TGTGCCAGCGCCACCTACGAGCAGTACTTC.

This clonotype has only a few counts. The gene calls are TRBV14 and TRBJ2-1; a possible D gene is TRBD1 (6 bases). Germline V gene sequence: CDR1 SGHDN, CDR2 FVKESK. The CDR3 sequence is 15 residues long. V was trimmed by 4 bases and J by 5 bases, leaving 15 bases between them. CDR3 loop: CASSPYRDNDNEQFF. DNA of the CDR3: TGTGCCAGCAGCCCATATCGGGACAACGACAATGAGCAGTTCTTC.